Shown below are 4 T cell receptor beta chains from a single sample sequenced in a study of T cell responses to AZD1222 COVID-19 vaccine. Repertoires were generated with immunoSEQ multiplex PCR, while TCRdb's copy carries only in-frame clones and drops some. This sample has approximately 150,000 clones, with just under 95% found just once. This sample comprised peripheral blood, obtained on day 0 of AZD1222 vaccination. The receptors were sampled from an adult in good health.

V is TRBV28 and J is TRBJ1-2, with D possibly being TRBD1 (6 bases). The CDR3 is 13 residues long. V lost 8 bases, J lost 5 bases, and 15 bases lay in between. The germline gives CDR1 MDHEN, CDR2 SYDVKM. Here the CDR3 DNA reads TGTGCCAGCGGGGCAGGGGCATGGTATGGCTACACCTTC. It is translated as CASGAGAWYGYTF.

The chain joins TRBV19 to TRBJ1-1; 7 bases are shared with TRBD1. The germline CDR1 and CDR2 sequences are LNHDA and SQIVND (reference sequence). The CDR3 runs to 12 residues. The junction had 10 bases not matched to a gene; V was cut back by 5 bases and J by 13 bases. DNA for the CDR3: TGTGCCAGTAGTTCTGATGGACAGGCGGGTTTCTTT. Translation: CASSSDGQAGFF.

The chain couples TRBV28 to TRBJ1-1, with 7 bases lining up with TRBD1. Looked up from germline, CDR1 is MDHEN and CDR2 is SYDVKM. Germline trimming cut 6 bases from V and 0 bases from J; bases unmatched to any gene: 7. The length of the CDR3 is 15 residues. CDR3 bases: TGTGCCAGCAGCCGTAAACAGGGGATGAACACTGAAGCTTTCTTT. Protein sequence: CASSRKQGMNTEAFF.

The chain carries TRBV27 and TRBJ1-5; D may be TRBD1 (5 bases). The V gene's germline CDR1 is MNHEY and CDR2 SMNVEV (reference sequence). Trimming took 3 bases from V and 9 from J, leaving 18 bases between them. CDR3 length: 15 amino acids. CDR3 sequence (DNA): TGTGCCAGCAGTTTGGGGGGTGGGGTCGGTTCGCCCCAGCATTTT. This sequence encodes CASSLGGGVGSPQHF.